Listed below are T cell receptor beta chains from one sample, sequenced in a study of chemoradiotherapy in HPV16-positive cancers. TCRdb's table, derived via immunoSEQ multiplex PCR, lists solely in-frame clones and lacks some. This table holds some 27,000 clones, 85% to 95% found once. The source material was blood, sampled from a patient who underwent chemoradiotherapy. Every receptor here comes from a human donor with HPV-associated anogenital cancer. Each CDR3 is given with its conserved first and last residue.

J gene: TRBJ1-6; V gene: TRBV29-1; CDR3 length: 14; CDR3 protein: CSVRTTTYNSPLHF
J gene: TRBJ1-1; V gene: TRBV4-2; CDR3 length: 13; CDR3 protein: CASSQDSGIVAFF
J gene: TRBJ2-5; V gene: TRBV5-1; CDR3 length: 16; CDR3 protein: CASSVGLAGAGETQYF
J gene: TRBJ2-2; V gene: TRBV7-8; CDR3 length: 14; CDR3 protein: CASSFGLNTGELFF
J gene: TRBJ2-5; V gene: TRBV4-1; CDR3 length: 19; CDR3 protein: CASSQESSGIYGVVETQYF
J gene: TRBJ2-3; V gene: TRBV4-2; CDR3 length: 13; CDR3 protein: CASSQDRTDTQYF
J gene: TRBJ1-4; V gene: TRBV5-5; CDR3 length: 15; CDR3 protein: CASSTRHSNPEKLFF
J gene: TRBJ2-1; V gene: TRBV15; CDR3 length: 18; CDR3 protein: CATSRTSGGSGSYNEQFF
J gene: TRBJ1-2; V gene: TRBV7-2; CDR3 length: 15; CDR3 protein: CASSRPRTGNYGYTF
J gene: TRBJ2-7; V gene: TRBV7-2; CDR3 length: 18; CDR3 protein: CASSLAPSGGASSYEQYF
J gene: TRBJ2-1; V gene: TRBV7-2; CDR3 length: 15; CDR3 protein: CASSQDRGAYNEQFF
J gene: TRBJ2-1; V gene: TRBV29-1; CDR3 length: 13; CDR3 protein: CSVLAGVSNEQFF
J gene: TRBJ2-2; V gene: TRBV18; CDR3 length: 14; CDR3 protein: CASSQASNTGELFF
J gene: TRBJ2-2; V gene: TRBV18; CDR3 length: 16; CDR3 protein: CASSPPSRSNTGELFF
J gene: TRBJ2-5; V gene: TRBV15; CDR3 length: 13; CDR3 protein: CATSRDRRETQYF
J gene: TRBJ2-3; V gene: TRBV29-1; CDR3 length: 11; CDR3 protein: CTGGGADTQYF
J gene: TRBJ2-5; V gene: TRBV7-2; CDR3 length: 14; CDR3 protein: CASSLGTGRETQYF
J gene: TRBJ2-7; V gene: TRBV7-9; CDR3 length: 15; CDR3 protein: CASALTLTGSYEQYF
J gene: TRBJ2-5; V gene: TRBV18; CDR3 length: 14; CDR3 protein: CASSPGDREETQYF
J gene: TRBJ1-4; V gene: TRBV6-1; CDR3 length: 14; CDR3 protein: CASTSGDGNEKLFF
J gene: TRBJ2-7; V gene: TRBV25-1; CDR3 length: 13; CDR3 protein: CASSGPSSYEQYF